This T cell receptor (beta chain) was documented in a study of blood T cell repertoires in COVID-19. Trimming cost V 1 base and J 6 bases, with 9 bases left between them. The CDR3 has 14 residues. Germline assignment: CDR1 LGHNA and CDR2 YSLEER. This table comes from immunoSEQ multiplex PCR, and its TCRdb copy is limited to in-frame clones, with some not included. The sample includes 250,000 to 300,000 clones, approximately 90% of them seen just once. Recovered status applied to Cohort 3 donors who had two consecutive negative PCRs. It also applied to those with clearance or with symptom resolution. The genes are TRBV4-3 and TRBJ1-4; D perhaps matches TRBD1 (6 bases). The sequence derives from a young woman who had recovered from COVID-19. Sequences were obtained from PBMCs or T cells enriched from blood (not recorded which). CDR3 in amino acids: CASSQAGGDEKLFF. The CDR3 nucleotides are TGCGCCAGCAGCCAAGCTGGGGGCGATGAAAAACTGTTTTTT.